This T cell receptor (beta chain) comes out of a study of cytomegalovirus exposure and HLA in healthy donors. General study points: For most TCR beta V segments, an earlier analysis put the productive rate at about 87% or about 30% of the time. As a later analysis showed, a missense DCLRE1C variant was linked to trimming of TCR beta V- and J-genes.

Both 60 Vbeta primers and 13 Jbeta primers went into the PCR. Method: immunoSEQ multiplex PCR; TCRdb's copy keeps in-frame clones and lacks some. The sample carries 150,000 to 200,000 clones, around four fifths recorded once. Healthy bone marrow donors formed the donor group. The sample holds one count of this clone. No antigen is known for it. V dropped 4 bases and J dropped 6 bases, with 15 bases sitting between them. The CDR3 is made up of 15 amino acids. From germline, CDR1 is SGHTA and CDR2 FQGTGA. J is TRBJ2-2 and V is TRBV7-3; the D gene is possibly TRBD2 (6 bases). The clonotype originates from a woman between 18 and 29 years old in good health and CMV-seronegative. Sequenced input: PBMCs. CDR3 loop: CASSSSSGVAGELFF. CDR3 DNA sequence: TGTGCCAGCAGCTCCTCTTCGGGGGTAGCCGGGGAGCTGTTTTTT.